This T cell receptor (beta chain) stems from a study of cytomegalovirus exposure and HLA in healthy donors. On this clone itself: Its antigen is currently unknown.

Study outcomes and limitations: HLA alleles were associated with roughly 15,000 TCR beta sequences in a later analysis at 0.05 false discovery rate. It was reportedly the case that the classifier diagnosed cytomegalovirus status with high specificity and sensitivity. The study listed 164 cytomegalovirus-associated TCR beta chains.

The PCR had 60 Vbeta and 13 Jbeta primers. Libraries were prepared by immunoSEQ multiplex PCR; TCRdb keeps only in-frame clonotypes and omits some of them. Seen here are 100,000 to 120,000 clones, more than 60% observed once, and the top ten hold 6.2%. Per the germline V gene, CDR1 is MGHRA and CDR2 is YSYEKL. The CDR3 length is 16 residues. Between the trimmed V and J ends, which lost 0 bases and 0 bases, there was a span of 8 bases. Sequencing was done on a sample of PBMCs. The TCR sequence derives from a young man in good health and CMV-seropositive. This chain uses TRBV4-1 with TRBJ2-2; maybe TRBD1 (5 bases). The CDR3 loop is CASSQETATNTGELFF. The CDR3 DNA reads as TGCGCCAGCAGCCAAGAGACAGCCACGAACACCGGGGAGCTGTTTTTT.